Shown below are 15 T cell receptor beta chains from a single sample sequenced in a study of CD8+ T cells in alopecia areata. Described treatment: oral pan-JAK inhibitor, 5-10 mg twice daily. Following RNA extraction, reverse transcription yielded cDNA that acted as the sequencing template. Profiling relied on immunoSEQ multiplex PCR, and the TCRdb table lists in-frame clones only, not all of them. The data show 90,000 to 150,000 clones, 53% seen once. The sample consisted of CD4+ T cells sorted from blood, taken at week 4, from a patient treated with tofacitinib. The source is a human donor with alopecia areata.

The CDR3 sequence: CASSMDDARRTQYF. CDR3 DNA sequence: TGTGCCAGCAGTATGGATGACGCCCGTCGGACCCAGTACTTC. The chain is built from TRBV6-6 and TRBJ2-5, with D hard to call. Germline V gene data show CDR1 as MNHNY and CDR2 as SVGAGI (reference sequence). This CDR3 is 14 amino acids long. Trimming removed 5 bases at V and 7 bases at J, with 17 bases between.

The CDR3 sequence is CASSQAEAGSTDTQYF. CDR3 bases: TGCGCCAGCAGCCAAGCTGAAGCGGGTAGCACAGATACGCAGTATTTT. V is TRBV4-1 and J is TRBJ2-3; D possibly corresponds to TRBD2 (6 bases). The CDR3 is 16 amino acids. From germline, CDR1 is MGHRA and CDR2 YSYEKL. V was pared by 1 base and J by 0 bases, with 11 bases between.

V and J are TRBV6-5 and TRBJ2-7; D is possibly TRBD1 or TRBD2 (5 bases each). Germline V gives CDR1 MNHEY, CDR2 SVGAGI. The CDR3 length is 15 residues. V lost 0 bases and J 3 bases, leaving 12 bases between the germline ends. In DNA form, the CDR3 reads TGTGCCAGCAGTTACTCGAGGGACCCTATCTACGAGCAGTACTTC. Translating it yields CASSYSRDPIYEQYF.

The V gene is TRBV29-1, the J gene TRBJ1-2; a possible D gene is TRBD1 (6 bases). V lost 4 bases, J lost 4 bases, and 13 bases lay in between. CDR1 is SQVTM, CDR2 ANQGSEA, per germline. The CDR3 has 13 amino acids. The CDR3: CSVGGGGPYGYTF. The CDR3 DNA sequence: TGCAGCGTTGGGGGAGGGGGACCCTATGGCTACACCTTC.

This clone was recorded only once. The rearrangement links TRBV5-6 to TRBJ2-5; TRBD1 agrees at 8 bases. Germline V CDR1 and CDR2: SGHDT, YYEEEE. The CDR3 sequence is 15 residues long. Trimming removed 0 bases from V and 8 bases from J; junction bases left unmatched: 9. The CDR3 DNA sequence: TGTGCCAGCAGCTTGGTTGGGACAGGTTTCGATACCCAGTACTTC. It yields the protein CASSLVGTGFDTQYF.

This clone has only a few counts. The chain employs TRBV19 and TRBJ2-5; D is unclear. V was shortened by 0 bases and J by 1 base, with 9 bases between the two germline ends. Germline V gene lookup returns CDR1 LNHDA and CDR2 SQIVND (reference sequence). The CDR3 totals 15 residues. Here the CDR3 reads CASSIDRRGQETQYF. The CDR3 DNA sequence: TGTGCCAGTAGTATAGATCGACGCGGCCAAGAGACCCAGTACTTC.

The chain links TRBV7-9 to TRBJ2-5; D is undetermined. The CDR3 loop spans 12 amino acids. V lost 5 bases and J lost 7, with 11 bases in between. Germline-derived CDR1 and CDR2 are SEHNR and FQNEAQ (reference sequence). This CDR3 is CASSRLMATQYF. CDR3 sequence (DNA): TGTGCCAGCAGCAGGCTAATGGCGACCCAGTACTTC.

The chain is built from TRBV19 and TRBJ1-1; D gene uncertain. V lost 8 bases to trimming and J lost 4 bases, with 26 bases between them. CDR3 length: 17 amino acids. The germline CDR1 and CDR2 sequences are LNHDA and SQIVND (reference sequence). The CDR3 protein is CASYPRRVSGQPTEAFF. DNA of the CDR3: TGTGCCAGTTATCCTCGAAGAGTGTCCGGCCAACCCACTGAAGCTTTCTTT. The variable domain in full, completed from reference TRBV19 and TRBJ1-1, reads DGGITQSPKYLFRKEGQNVTLSCEQNLNHDAMYWYRQDPGQGLRLIYYSQIVNDFQKGDIAEGYSVSREKKESFPLTVTSAQKNPTAFYLCASYPRRVSGQPTEAFFGQGTRLTVV.

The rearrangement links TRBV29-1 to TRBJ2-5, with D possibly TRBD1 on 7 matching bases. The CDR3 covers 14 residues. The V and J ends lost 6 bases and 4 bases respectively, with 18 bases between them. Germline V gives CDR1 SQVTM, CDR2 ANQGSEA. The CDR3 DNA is TGCAGCGTCGGGACGACAGGGAGGTCAGAGACCCAGTACTTC. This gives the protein CSVGTTGRSETQYF.

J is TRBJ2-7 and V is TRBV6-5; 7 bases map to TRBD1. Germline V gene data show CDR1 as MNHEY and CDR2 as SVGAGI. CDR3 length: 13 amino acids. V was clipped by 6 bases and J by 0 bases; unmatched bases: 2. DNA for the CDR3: TGTGCCAGCAGACAGGGGAGCTCCTACGAGCAGTACTTC. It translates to CASRQGSSYEQYF.

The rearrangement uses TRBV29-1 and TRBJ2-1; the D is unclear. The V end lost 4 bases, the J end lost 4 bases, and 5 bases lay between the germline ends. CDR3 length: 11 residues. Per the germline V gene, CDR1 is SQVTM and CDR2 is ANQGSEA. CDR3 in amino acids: CSVAVYNEQFF. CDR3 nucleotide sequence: TGCAGCGTTGCAGTATACAATGAGCAGTTCTTC.

The CDR3 bases are TGCAGCGTTGAAAAACCGTTGAACACTGAAGCTTTCTTT. This codes for CSVEKPLNTEAFF. The genes are TRBV29-1 and TRBJ1-1; D gene ambiguous. CDR3 size: 13 residues. The germline CDR1 and CDR2 sequences are SQVTM and ANQGSEA. V was cut by 2 bases and J by 0 bases, with 7 bases left in between.

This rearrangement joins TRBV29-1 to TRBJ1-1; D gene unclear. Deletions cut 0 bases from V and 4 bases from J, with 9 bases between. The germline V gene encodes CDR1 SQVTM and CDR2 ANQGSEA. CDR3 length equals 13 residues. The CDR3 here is CSVEDWRATEAFF. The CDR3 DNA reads TGCAGCGTTGAAGACTGGAGGGCCACTGAAGCTTTCTTT.

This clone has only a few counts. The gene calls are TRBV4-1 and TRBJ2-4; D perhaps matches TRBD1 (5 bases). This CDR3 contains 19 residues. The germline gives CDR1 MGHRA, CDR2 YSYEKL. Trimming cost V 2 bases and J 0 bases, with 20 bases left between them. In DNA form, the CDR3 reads TGCGCCAGCAGCCAACAAACTCCTCAGGGCTCCCAAGCCAAAAACATTCAGTACTTC. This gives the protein CASSQQTPQGSQAKNIQYF.

The CDR3 loop is CSGSGRYQETQYF. The DNA for the CDR3 is TGCAGCGGGAGCGGGAGGTACCAAGAGACCCAGTACTTC. The chain has TRBV29-1 and TRBJ2-5, with TRBD2 matching 9 bases. The CDR3 runs 13 residues. Germline-derived CDR1 and CDR2 are SQVTM and ANQGSEA. The V segment lost 7 bases and the J segment 0 bases; nucleotides outside the gene matches: 3. The variable domain in full, with the rest retrieved from reference TRBV29-1 and TRBJ2-5, is SAVISQKPSRDICQRGTSLTIQCQVDSQVTMMFWYRQQPGQSLTLIATANQGSEATYESGFVIDKFPISRPNLTFSTLTVSNMSPEDSSIYLCSGSGRYQETQYFGPGTRLLVL.